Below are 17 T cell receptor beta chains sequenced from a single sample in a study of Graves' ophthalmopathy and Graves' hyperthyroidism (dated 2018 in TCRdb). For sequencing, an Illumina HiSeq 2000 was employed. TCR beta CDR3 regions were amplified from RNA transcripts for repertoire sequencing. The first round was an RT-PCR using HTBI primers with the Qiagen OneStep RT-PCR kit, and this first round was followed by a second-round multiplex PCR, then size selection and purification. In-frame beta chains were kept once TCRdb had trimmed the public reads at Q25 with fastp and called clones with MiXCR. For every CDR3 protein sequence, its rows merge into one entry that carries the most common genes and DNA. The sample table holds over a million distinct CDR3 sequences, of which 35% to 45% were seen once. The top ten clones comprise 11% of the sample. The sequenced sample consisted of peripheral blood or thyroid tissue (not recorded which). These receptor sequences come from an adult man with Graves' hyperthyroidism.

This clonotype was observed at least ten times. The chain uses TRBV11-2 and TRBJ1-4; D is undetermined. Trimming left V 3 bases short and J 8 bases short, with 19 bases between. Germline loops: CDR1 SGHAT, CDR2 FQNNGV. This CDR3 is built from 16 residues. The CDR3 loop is CASSFRQGTNGEKLFF. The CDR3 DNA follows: TGTGCCAGCAGCTTCAGGCAAGGTACAAACGGCGAAAAACTGTTTTTT. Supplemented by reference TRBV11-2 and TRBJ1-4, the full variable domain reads EAGVAQSPRYKIIEKRQSVAFWCNPISGHATLYWYQQILGQGPKLLIQFQNNGVVDDSQLPKDRFSAERLKGVDSTLKIQPAKLEDSAVYLCASSFRQGTNGEKLFFGSGTQLSVL.

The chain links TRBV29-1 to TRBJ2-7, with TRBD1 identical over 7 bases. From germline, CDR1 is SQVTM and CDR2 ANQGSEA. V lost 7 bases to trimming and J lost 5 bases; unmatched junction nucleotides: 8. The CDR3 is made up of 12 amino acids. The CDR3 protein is CSASTGFNEQYF. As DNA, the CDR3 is TGCAGCGCCTCGACAGGGTTTAACGAGCAGTACTTC.

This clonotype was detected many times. CDR3 DNA: TGTGCCAGCAGCTTATCGTTGGGGAAGGGTCAGCCCCAGCATTTT. It translates to CASSLSLGKGQPQHF. This rearrangement joins TRBV7-8 to TRBJ1-5; D unresolved. Germline CDR1 and CDR2: SGHVS and FQNEAQ. The CDR3 loop spans 15 amino acids. Trimming left V 2 bases short and J 6 bases short, with 14 bases between.

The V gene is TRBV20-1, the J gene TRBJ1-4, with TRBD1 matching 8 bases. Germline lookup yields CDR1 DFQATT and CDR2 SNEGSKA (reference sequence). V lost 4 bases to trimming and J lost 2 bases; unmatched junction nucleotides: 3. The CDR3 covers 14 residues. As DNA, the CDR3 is TGCAGTGCTATGAGACAGGGGACTAATGAAAAACTGTTTTTT. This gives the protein CSAMRQGTNEKLFF.

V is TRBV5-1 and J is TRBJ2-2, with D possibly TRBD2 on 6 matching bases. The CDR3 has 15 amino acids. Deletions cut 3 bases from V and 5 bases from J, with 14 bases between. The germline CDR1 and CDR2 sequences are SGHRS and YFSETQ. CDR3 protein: CASSSYQGGTGELFF. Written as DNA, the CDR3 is TGCGCCAGCAGCTCCTACCAAGGAGGGACCGGGGAGCTGTTTTTT.

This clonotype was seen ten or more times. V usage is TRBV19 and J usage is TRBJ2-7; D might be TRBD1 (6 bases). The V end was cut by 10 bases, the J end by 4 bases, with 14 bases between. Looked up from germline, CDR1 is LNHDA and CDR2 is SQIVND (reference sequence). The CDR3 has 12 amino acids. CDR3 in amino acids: CATRDGQYEQYF. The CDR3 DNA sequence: TGTGCCACTCGGGACGGACAGTACGAGCAGTACTTC. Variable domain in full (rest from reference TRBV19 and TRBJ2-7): DGGITQSPKYLFRKEGQNVTLSCEQNLNHDAMYWYRQDPGQGLRLIYYSQIVNDFQKGDIAEGYSVSREKKESFPLTVTSAQKNPTAFYLCATRDGQYEQYFGPGTRLTVT.

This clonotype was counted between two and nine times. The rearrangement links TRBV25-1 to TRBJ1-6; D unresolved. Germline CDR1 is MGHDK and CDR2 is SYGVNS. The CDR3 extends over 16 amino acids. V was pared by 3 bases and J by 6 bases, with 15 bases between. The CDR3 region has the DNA TGTGCCAGCAGTGAGTCTGAAAAGGGTTGTAATTCACCCCTCCACTTT. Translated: CASSESEKGCNSPLHF. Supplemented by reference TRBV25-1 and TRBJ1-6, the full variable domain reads EADIYQTPRYLVIGTGKKITLECSQTMGHDKMYWYQQDPGMELHLIHYSYGVNSTEKGDLSSESTVSRIRTEHFPLTLESARPSHTSQYLCASSESEKGCNSPLHFGNGTRLTVT.

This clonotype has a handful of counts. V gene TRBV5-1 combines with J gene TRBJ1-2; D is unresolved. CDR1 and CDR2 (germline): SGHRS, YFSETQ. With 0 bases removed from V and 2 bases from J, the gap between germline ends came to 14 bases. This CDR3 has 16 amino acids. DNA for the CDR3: TGCGCCAGCAGCTTGGGGTCTACAACGGGGAACTATGGCTACACCTTC. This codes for CASSLGSTTGNYGYTF.

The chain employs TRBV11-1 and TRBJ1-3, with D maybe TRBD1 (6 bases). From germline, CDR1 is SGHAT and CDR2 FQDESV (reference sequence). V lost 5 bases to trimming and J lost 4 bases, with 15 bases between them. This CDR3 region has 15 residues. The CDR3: CASSQQQGPGNTIYF. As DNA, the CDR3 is TGTGCCAGCAGCCAACAACAGGGACCCGGAAACACCATATATTTT. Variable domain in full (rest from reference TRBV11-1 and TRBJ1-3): EAEVAQSPRYKITEKSQAVAFWCDPISGHATLYWYRQILGQGPELLVQFQDESVVDDSQLPKDRFSAERLKGVDSTLKIQPAELGDSAMYLCASSQQQGPGNTIYFGEGSWLTVV.

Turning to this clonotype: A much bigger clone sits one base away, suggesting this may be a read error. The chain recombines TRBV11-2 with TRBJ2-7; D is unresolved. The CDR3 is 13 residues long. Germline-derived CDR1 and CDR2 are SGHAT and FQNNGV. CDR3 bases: TGTGCCAGCGCCCACGGAGACTCCTACGGGCAGTACTTC. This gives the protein CASAHGDSYGQYF.

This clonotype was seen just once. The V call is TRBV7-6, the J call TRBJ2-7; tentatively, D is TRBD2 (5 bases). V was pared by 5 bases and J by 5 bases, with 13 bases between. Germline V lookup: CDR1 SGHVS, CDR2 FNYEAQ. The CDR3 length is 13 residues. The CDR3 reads CASSPGYPHEQYF. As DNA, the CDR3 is TGTGCCAGCAGCCCGGGATACCCACACGAGCAGTACTTC.

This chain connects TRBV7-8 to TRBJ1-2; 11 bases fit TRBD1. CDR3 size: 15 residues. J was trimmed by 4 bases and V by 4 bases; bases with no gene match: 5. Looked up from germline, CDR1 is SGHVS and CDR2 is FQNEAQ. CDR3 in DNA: TGTGCCAGCAGCTCGGGACAGGGGGAACCCTATGGCTACACCTTC. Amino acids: CASSSGQGEPYGYTF.

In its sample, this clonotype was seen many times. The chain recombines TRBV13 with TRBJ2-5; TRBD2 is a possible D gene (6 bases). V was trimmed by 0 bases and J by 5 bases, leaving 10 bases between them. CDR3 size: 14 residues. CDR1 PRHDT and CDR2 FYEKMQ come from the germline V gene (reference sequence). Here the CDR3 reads CASSLGLALETQYF. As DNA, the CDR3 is TGTGCCAGCAGCTTAGGACTAGCCCTTGAGACCCAGTACTTC.

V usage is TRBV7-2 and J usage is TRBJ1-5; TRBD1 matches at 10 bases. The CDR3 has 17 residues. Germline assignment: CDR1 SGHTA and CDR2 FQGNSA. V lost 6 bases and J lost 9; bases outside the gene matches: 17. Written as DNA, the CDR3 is TGTGCCAGCAGTTTCGACCGGGGACAGGGGCCTGGATGGCCCCAGCATTTT. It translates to CASSFDRGQGPGWPQHF. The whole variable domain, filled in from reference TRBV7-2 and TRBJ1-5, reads GAGVSQSPSNKVTEKGKDVELRCDPISGHTALYWYRQSLGQGLEFLIYFQGNSAPDKSGLPSDRFSAERTGGSVSTLTIQRTQQEDSAVYLCASSFDRGQGPGWPQHFGDGTRLSIL.

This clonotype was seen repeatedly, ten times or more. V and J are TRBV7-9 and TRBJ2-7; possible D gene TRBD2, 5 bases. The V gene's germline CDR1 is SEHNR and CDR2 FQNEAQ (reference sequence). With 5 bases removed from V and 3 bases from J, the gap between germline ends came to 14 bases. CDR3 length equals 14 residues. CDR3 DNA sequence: TGTGCCAGCAGCACTAGTAGGGTTTACTACGAGCAGTACTTC. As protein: CASSTSRVYYEQYF. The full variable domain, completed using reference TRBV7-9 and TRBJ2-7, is DTGVSQNPRHKITKRGQNVTFRCDPISEHNRLYWYRQTLGQGPEFLTYFQNEAQLEKSRLLSDRFSAERPKGSFSTLEIQRTEQGDSAMYLCASSTSRVYYEQYFGPGTRLTVT.

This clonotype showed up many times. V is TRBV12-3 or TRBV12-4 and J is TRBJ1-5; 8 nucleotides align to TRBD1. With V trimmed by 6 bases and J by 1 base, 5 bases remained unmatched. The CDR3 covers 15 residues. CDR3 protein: CASSLQGGSNQPQHF. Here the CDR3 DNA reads TGTGCCAGCAGCTTACAGGGGGGCAGCAATCAGCCCCAGCATTTT.

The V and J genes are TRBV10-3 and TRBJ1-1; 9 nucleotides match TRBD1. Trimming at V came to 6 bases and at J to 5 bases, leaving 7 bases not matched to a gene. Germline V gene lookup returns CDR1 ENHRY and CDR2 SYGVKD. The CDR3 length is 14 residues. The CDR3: CAIRWDREGTEAFF. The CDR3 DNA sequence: TGTGCCATCAGGTGGGACAGGGAAGGGACTGAAGCTTTCTTT.